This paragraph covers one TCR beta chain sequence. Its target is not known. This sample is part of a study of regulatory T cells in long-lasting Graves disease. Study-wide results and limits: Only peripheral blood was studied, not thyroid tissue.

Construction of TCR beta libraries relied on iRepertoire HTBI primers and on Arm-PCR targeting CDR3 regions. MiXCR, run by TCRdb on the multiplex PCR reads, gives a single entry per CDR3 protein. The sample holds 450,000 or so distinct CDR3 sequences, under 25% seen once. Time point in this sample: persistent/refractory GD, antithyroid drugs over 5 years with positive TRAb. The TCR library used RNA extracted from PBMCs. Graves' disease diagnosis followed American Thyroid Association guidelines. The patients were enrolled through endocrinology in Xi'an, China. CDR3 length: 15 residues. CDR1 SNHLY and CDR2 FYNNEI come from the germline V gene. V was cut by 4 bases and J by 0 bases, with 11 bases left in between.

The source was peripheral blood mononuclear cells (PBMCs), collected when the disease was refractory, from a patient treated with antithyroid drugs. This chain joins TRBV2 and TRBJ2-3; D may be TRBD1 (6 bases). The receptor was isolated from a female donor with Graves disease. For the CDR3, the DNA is TGTGCCAGCAGTGGTTTCAGGGGCAGCACAGATACGCAGTATTTT. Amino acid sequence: CASSGFRGSTDTQYF.